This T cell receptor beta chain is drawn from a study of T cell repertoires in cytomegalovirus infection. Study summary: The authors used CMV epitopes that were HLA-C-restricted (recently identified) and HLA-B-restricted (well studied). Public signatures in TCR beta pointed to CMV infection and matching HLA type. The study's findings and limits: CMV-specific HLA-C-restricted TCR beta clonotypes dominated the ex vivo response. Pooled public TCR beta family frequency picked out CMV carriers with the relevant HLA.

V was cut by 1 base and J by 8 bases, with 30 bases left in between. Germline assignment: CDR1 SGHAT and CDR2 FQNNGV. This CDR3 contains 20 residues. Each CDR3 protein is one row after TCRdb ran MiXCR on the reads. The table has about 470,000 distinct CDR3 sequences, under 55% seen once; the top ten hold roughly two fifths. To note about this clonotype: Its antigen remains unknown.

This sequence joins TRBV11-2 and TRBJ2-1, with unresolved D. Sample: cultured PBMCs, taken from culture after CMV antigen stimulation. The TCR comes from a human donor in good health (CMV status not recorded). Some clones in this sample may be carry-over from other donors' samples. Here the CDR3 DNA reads TGTGCCAGCAGCTTAGTTTCTGGCCGGGCTCCGAGAAGCGAATACGATGAGCAGTTCTTC. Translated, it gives CASSLVSGRAPRSEYDEQFF. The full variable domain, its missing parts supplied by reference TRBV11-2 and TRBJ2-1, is EAGVAQSPRYKIIEKRQSVAFWCNPISGHATLYWYQQILGQGPKLLIQFQNNGVVDDSQLPKDRFSAERLKGVDSTLKIQPAKLEDSAVYLCASSLVSGRAPRSEYDEQFFGPGTRLTVL.